This T cell receptor beta chain stems from a study of cytomegalovirus exposure and HLA in healthy donors. Study-level findings and limits: Certain sequence variants were highly shared and formed a cluster, and this cluster was likely a sequencing artifact. Altogether, 160 or so TCR beta chains were recorded as cytomegalovirus-associated.

The CDR3 covers 17 residues. Germline V gene lookup returns CDR1 LNHNV and CDR2 YYDKDF (reference sequence). V trimming: 0 bases; J trimming: 8 bases; junction bases outside the gene matches: 7. Regarding this clone: What it recognizes is unknown.

The PCR was carried out with 60 Vbeta primers and 13 Jbeta primers. Sequencing was performed with immunoSEQ multiplex PCR; in TCRdb, only in-frame clones are kept and a portion is missing. In total, the table holds 90,000 to 120,000 clones. This receptor was taken from a man between 45 and 60 years old in good health and CMV-seronegative. The sequenced material came from PBMCs. The V gene is TRBV15, the J gene TRBJ2-2, with 12 bases matching TRBD1. The CDR3 nucleotides are TGTGCCACCAGCAGAGATCTGTGGGACAGGGGGCCGGGGGAGCTGTTTTTT. This sequence encodes CATSRDLWDRGPGELFF.